What follows describes a single TCR beta chain. The data derive from a study of blood T cell repertoires in COVID-19. On the study more broadly: Acute-phase and convalescent COVID-19 samples originated in the United States, Italy and Spain.

CDR1 and CDR2 from the germline V gene are SGHRS and YFSETQ. This CDR3 is 16 amino acids long. With 0 bases removed from V and 0 bases from J, the gap between germline ends came to 13 bases. The data were produced by immunoSEQ multiplex PCR, yet TCRdb's version contains in-frame clones alone and is incomplete. Of a few hundred thousand clones listed, roughly 90% are singletons. Sequences were obtained from peripheral blood. This receptor was identified in a woman in her twenties or thirties with COVID-19, enrolled during active disease. The gene calls are TRBV5-1 and TRBJ2-7; D may be TRBD2 (6 bases). The CDR3: CASSLGLAQNSYEQYF. CDR3 coding DNA: TGCGCCAGCAGCTTGGGTCTAGCGCAAAACTCCTACGAGCAGTACTTC.